Each of the 19 T cell receptor beta chains below was sequenced from the same sample in a study of cytomegalovirus exposure and HLA in healthy donors. Primers for the PCR totalled 60 Vbeta and 13 Jbeta. Measured with immunoSEQ multiplex PCR; TCRdb has only the in-frame clones, and not every one. The table records about 130,000 clones, roughly 77% of them present only once. Sequenced material: PBMCs. These receptors were collected from a woman aged 25 to 45 in good health and CMV-seronegative.

V usage is TRBV4-1 and J usage is TRBJ2-3, with D tentatively TRBD2 (5 bases). The length of the CDR3 is 15 residues. The V gene's germline CDR1 is MGHRA and CDR2 YSYEKL. Trimming removed 0 bases at V and 14 bases at J, with 21 bases between. This CDR3 reads CASSQDEAGPYHRYF. The CDR3 DNA reads TGCGCCAGCAGCCAAGATGAGGCGGGCCCGTACCATCGGTATTTT.

This chain connects TRBV4-1 to TRBJ2-1; the match to TRBD2 covers 8 bases. In germline, CDR1 is MGHRA, CDR2 YSYEKL. With 0 bases clipped from V and 4 bases from J, the junction kept 5 bases outside the gene matches. The CDR3 is made up of 16 amino acids. The CDR3 sequence: CASSQDLTGGYNEQFF. DNA for the CDR3: TGCGCCAGCAGCCAAGATTTAACGGGGGGGTACAATGAGCAGTTCTTC.

This rearrangement joins TRBV5-4 to TRBJ2-7, with 8 positions matching TRBD2. The CDR3 loop spans 15 amino acids. In germline, CDR1 is SGHNT, CDR2 YYREEE (reference sequence). The V gene end was trimmed by 5 bases and the J gene end by 1 base; junction bases not matched to a gene: 8. The DNA for the CDR3 is TGTGCCAGCAGGACCGCGGGGGGCGCATCCTACGAGCAGTACTTC. Its protein product is CASRTAGGASYEQYF.

The chain carries TRBV28 and TRBJ1-5, with 8 bases aligning to TRBD1. The CDR3 is 16 amino acids. V shed 6 bases, J shed 6 bases, and the junction held 13 bases outside the gene matches. Per the germline V gene, CDR1 is MDHEN and CDR2 is SYDVKM. This CDR3 reads CASSPVDRVRGQPQHF. The CDR3 DNA sequence: TGTGCCAGCAGCCCTGTGGACAGGGTAAGGGGTCAGCCCCAGCATTTT.

This rearrangement joins TRBV2 to TRBJ2-2; 8 bases align to TRBD2. Per germline, CDR1 SNHLY and CDR2 FYNNEI. V trimming: 6 bases; J trimming: 5 bases; junction bases outside the gene matches: 8. The CDR3 spans 15 residues. The CDR3 is CASRNSGSRTGELFF. In nucleotides, the CDR3 is TGTGCCAGCAGAAACAGCGGGAGTCGGACCGGGGAGCTGTTTTTT.

The chain carries TRBV6-6 and TRBJ1-1; D may be TRBD1 (5 bases). Trimming pared 4 bases from V and 3 bases from J, leaving 18 bases between. CDR1 and CDR2 from the germline V gene are MNHNY and SVGAGI (reference sequence). The CDR3 loop spans 16 amino acids. Written as DNA, the CDR3 is TGTGCCAGCAGTTGGGGGGGATCCTCGGGGGACACTGAAGCTTTCTTT. Amino acids: CASSWGGSSGDTEAFF.

The chain couples TRBV4-1 to TRBJ2-7, with D perhaps matching TRBD1 (5 bases). Trimming left V 0 bases short and J 2 bases short, with 17 bases between. Germline loops: CDR1 MGHRA, CDR2 YSYEKL. The length of the CDR3 is 17 residues. CDR3 coding DNA: TGCGCCAGCAGCCAAGACCTTTCGACCCAGGGAACCTACGAGCAGTACTTC. It specifies CASSQDLSTQGTYEQYF.

This clone was seen a handful of times. The chain is built from TRBV7-3 and TRBJ2-3, with TRBD2 matching over 8 bases. Germline CDR1 reads SGHTA; CDR2 reads FQGTGA. Trimming at V came to 4 bases and at J to 3 bases, leaving 6 bases not matched to a gene. There are 15 residues in the CDR3. The CDR3 protein is CASSSPGLVTDTQYF. DNA of the CDR3: TGTGCCAGCAGCTCACCGGGACTAGTGACAGATACGCAGTATTTT.

This clone turned up a few times. The CDR3 sequence is CASSKGPGDEAFF. CDR3 DNA sequence: TGTGCCAGCAGCAAGGGACCGGGGGATGAAGCTTTCTTT. This rearrangement joins TRBV5-5 to TRBJ1-1, with a weak D call TRBD1 (5 bases). The CDR3 contains 13 residues. Germline lookup yields CDR1 SGHKS and CDR2 YYEKEE (reference sequence). V lost 4 bases, J lost 7 bases, and 14 bases lay in between.

The chain has TRBV4-2 and TRBJ1-1, with 10 bases fitting TRBD1. Looked up from germline, CDR1 is LGHNA and CDR2 is YNFKEQ. V dropped 4 bases and J dropped 11; count of bases not matched to a gene: 16. The CDR3 has 16 amino acids. In DNA form, the CDR3 reads TGTGCCAGCAGCCCCACCCGACAGGGGGCGCGCCTAGGTGCTTTCTTT. Encoded protein: CASSPTRQGARLGAFF.

J is TRBJ2-5 and V is TRBV5-6; a weak D match, TRBD1 (5 bases). The length of the CDR3 is 14 residues. V was cut by 2 bases and J by 0 bases, with 8 bases left in between. Germline V CDR1 and CDR2: SGHDT, YYEEEE. For the CDR3, the DNA is TGTGCCAGCAGCTTCCCGACAGACCAAGAGACCCAGTACTTC. Translating it yields CASSFPTDQETQYF. The entire variable domain, with the rest obtained from reference TRBV5-6 and TRBJ2-5, is as follows: DAGVTQSPTHLIKTRGQQVTLRCSPKSGHDTVSWYQQALGQGPQFIFQYYEEEERQRGNFPDRFSGHQFPNYSSELNVNALLLGDSALYLCASSFPTDQETQYFGPGTRLLVL.

The chain employs TRBV30 and TRBJ1-4, with D uncertain. There are 14 residues in the CDR3. Trimming removed 0 bases at V and 7 bases at J, with 12 bases between. In germline, CDR1 is GTSNPN, CDR2 SVGIG (reference sequence). Here the CDR3 reads CAWSVGGQGEKLFF. The CDR3 DNA reads as TGTGCCTGGAGTGTTGGAGGGCAAGGTGAAAAACTGTTTTTT.

This sequence joins TRBV11-3 and TRBJ1-1, with a weak D call TRBD1 (5 bases). Trimming removed 5 bases from V and 3 bases from J, with 19 bases in between. The CDR3 runs 16 residues. Germline CDR1 SGHNT, CDR2 YENEEA. CDR3 in DNA: TGTGCCAGCAGCCAATCAAGAAACGGGGGACACACTGAAGCTTTCTTT. Amino acids: CASSQSRNGGHTEAFF.

V usage is TRBV9 and J usage is TRBJ2-1; possible D gene TRBD2, 5 bases. V lost 9 bases, J lost 0 bases, and 13 bases lay in between. The CDR3 extends over 14 amino acids. Looked up from germline, CDR1 is SGDLS and CDR2 is YYNGEE. Here the CDR3 reads CATTPTSSYNEQFF. The CDR3 DNA reads TGTGCCACCACCCCCACTAGCTCCTACAATGAGCAGTTCTTC.

This clone was detected a few times. The rearrangement joins TRBV2 to TRBJ1-1; D possibly corresponds to TRBD1 (6 bases). The length of the CDR3 is 14 residues. Germline-derived CDR1 and CDR2 are SNHLY and FYNNEI. Deletions cut 9 bases from V and 7 bases from J, with 21 bases between. CDR3 loop: CASPTGTIISEAFF. The DNA of the CDR3 is TGTGCCAGTCCTACCGGGACAATCATCAGTGAAGCTTTCTTT.

V usage is TRBV6-5 and J usage is TRBJ1-2; D is possibly TRBD1 (5 bases). Per the germline V gene, CDR1 is MNHEY and CDR2 is SVGAGI. The CDR3 extends over 14 amino acids. V lost 3 bases and J lost 2, with 10 bases in between. The CDR3 bases are TGTGCCAGCAGTTATAGGAAGGGGAACTATGGCTACACCTTC. Its translation: CASSYRKGNYGYTF.

The CDR3 bases are TGTGCCAGCAGCTTGTACGGAGCTAACTATGGCTACACCTTC. Translating gives CASSLYGANYGYTF. This chain joins TRBV5-4 and TRBJ1-2; unclear D gene. Trimming pared 1 base from V and 0 bases from J, leaving 7 bases between. The CDR3 totals 14 residues. Germline V gene sequence: CDR1 SGHNT, CDR2 YYREEE (reference sequence).

This rearrangement joins TRBV9 to TRBJ2-1; no definite D call. Trimming shortened V by 0 bases and J by 0 bases, and 7 bases separated the two germline ends. Looked up from germline, CDR1 is SGDLS and CDR2 is YYNGEE. There are 15 residues in the CDR3. Here the CDR3 reads CASSVGTSSYNEQFF. The CDR3 DNA sequence: TGTGCCAGCAGCGTAGGTACGAGCTCCTACAATGAGCAGTTCTTC.

This chain uses TRBV7-9 with TRBJ2-7; TRBD1 agrees at 10 bases. This CDR3 spans 14 amino acids. The J segment lost 1 base and the V segment lost 5 bases, leaving 2 bases of the junction unmatched. Germline lookup yields CDR1 SEHNR and CDR2 FQNEAQ (reference sequence). DNA for the CDR3: TGTGCCAGCAGCCGGACAGGGGGGTCCTACGAGCAGTACTTC. As protein: CASSRTGGSYEQYF. The whole variable domain, remainder taken from reference TRBV7-9 and TRBJ2-7, is DTGVSQNPRHKITKRGQNVTFRCDPISEHNRLYWYRQTLGQGPEFLTYFQNEAQLEKSRLLSDRFSAERPKGSFSTLEIQRTEQGDSAMYLCASSRTGGSYEQYFGPGTRLTVT.